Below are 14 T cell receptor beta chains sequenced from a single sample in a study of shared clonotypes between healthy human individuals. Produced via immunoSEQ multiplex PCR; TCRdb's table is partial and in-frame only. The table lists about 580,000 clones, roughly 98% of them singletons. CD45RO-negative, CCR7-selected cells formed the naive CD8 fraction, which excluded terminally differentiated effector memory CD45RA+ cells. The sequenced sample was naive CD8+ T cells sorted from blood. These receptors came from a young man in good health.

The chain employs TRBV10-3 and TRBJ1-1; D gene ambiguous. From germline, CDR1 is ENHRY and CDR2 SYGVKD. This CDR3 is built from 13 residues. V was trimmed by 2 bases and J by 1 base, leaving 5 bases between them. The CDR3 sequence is CAISETKNTEAFF. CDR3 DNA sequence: TGTGCCATCAGTGAGACGAAGAACACTGAAGCTTTCTTT.

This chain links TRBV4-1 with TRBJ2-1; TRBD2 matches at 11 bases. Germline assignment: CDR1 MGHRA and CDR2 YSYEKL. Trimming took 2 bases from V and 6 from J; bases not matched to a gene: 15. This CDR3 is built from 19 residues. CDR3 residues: CASSQPSGRPRVPGNEQFF. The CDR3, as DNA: TGCGCCAGCAGCCAACCTAGCGGGAGGCCCCGAGTTCCTGGCAATGAGCAGTTCTTC.

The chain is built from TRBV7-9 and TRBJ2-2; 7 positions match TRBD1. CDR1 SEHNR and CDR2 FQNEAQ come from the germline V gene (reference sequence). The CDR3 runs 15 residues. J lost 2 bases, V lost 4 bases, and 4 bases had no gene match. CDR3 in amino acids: CASSSPGGNTGELFF. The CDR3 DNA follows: TGTGCCAGCAGCTCCCCAGGGGGAAACACCGGGGAGCTGTTTTTT.

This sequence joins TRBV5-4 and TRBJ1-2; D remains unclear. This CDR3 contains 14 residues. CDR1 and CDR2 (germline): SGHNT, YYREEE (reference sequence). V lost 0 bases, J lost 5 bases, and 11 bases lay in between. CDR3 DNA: TGTGCCAGCAGCTTGGAACACCCGTCGTATGGCTACACCTTC. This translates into CASSLEHPSYGYTF.

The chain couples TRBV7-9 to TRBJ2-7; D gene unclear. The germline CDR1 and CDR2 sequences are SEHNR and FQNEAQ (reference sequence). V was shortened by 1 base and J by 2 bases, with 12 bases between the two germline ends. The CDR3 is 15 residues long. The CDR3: CASSLDEVTPYEQYF. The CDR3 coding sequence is TGTGCCAGCAGCTTAGATGAGGTTACACCCTACGAGCAGTACTTC.

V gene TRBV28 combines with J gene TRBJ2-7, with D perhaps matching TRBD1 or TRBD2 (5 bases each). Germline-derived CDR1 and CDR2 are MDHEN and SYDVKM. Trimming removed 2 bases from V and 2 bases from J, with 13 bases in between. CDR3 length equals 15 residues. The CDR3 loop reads CASSLRVGRTYEQYF. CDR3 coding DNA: TGTGCCAGCAGTTTACGAGTGGGACGAACCTACGAGCAGTACTTC. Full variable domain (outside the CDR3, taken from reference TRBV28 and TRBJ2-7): DVKVTQSSRYLVKRTGEKVFLECVQDMDHENMFWYRQDPGLGLRLIYFSYDVKMKEKGDIPEGYSVSREKKERFSLILESASTNQTSMYLCASSLRVGRTYEQYFGPGTRLTVT.

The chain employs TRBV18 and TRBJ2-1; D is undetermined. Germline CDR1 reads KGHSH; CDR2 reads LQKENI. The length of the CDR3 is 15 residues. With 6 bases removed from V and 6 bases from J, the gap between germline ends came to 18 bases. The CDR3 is CASSLRWELLNEQFF. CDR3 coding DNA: TGTGCCAGCTCCCTAAGGTGGGAATTACTCAATGAGCAGTTCTTC.

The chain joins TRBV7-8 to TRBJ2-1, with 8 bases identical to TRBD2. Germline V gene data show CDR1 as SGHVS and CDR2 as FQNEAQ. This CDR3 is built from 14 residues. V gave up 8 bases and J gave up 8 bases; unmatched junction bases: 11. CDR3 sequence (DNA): TGTGCCAGCTCCCGGGAGGGGAGAACCGATGAGCAGTTCTTC. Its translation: CASSREGRTDEQFF.

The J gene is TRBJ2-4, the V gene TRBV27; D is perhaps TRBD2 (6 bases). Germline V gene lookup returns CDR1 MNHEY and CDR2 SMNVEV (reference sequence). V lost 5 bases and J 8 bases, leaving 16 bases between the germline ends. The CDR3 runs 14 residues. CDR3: CASSPGGVDDIQYF. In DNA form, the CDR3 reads TGTGCCAGCAGTCCGGGCGGGGTAGATGACATTCAGTACTTC.

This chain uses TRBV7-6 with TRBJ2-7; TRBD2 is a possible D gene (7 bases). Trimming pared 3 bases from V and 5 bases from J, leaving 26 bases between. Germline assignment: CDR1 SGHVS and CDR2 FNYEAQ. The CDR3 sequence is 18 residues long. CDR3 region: CASSLPSGTVRGLNEQYF. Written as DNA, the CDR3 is TGTGCCAGCAGCTTGCCTAGCGGAACTGTCAGGGGACTAAACGAGCAGTACTTC.

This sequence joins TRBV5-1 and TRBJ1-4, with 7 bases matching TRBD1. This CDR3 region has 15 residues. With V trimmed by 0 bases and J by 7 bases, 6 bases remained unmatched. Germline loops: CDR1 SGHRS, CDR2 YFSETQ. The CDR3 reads CASSLGFTGVEKLFF. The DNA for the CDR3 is TGCGCCAGCAGCTTGGGGTTTACAGGGGTTGAAAAACTGTTTTTT.

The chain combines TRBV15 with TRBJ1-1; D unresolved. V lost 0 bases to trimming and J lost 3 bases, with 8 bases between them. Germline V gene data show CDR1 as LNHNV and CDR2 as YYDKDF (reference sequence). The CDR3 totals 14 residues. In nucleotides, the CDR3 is TGTGCCACCAGCAGAGAGAACAGCTACACTGAAGCTTTCTTT. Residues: CATSRENSYTEAFF.

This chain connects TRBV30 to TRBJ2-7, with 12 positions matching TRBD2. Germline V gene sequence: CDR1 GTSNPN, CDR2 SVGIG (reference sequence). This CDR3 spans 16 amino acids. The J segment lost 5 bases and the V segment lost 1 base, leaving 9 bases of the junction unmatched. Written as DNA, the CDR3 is TGTGCCTGGAGTGCCTCTAGCGGGAGGGTAAGCCACGAGCAGTACTTC. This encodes CAWSASSGRVSHEQYF.

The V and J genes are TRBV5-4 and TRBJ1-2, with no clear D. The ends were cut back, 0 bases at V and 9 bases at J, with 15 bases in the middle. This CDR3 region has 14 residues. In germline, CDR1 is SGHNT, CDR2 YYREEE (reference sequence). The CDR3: CASSLGAGDGSYTF. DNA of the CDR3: TGTGCCAGCAGCTTGGGGGCAGGTGATGGGAGCTACACCTTC.